The entry below gives a single T cell receptor beta chain sequence along with its context. Its antigen is unidentified. Some clones are missing from TCRdb's copy, which holds only in-frame ones; the method was immunoSEQ multiplex PCR. In the table there are some 170,000 clones, about 87% of which are singletons. This entry comes from a study of T cell responses to AZD1222 COVID-19 vaccine. Study-wide points: There were mostly white British donors and more females than males, and clonal diversity was possibly underestimated.

The length of the CDR3 is 15 residues. V was clipped by 6 bases and J by 7 bases, with 21 bases between them. Per the germline V gene, CDR1 is LNHDA and CDR2 is SQIVND (reference sequence). The V call is TRBV19, the J call TRBJ1-2; weak D call: TRBD1 (5 bases). This sample comprised peripheral blood, obtained 28 days after the second dose of the MenACWY control vaccine. This sequence originates from an adult who received the MenACWY meningococcal vaccine as a control. The DNA of the CDR3 is TGTGCCAGTAGCCCCTCGGGCAACACAGGACGTGGCTACACCTTC. Translating gives CASSPSGNTGRGYTF.